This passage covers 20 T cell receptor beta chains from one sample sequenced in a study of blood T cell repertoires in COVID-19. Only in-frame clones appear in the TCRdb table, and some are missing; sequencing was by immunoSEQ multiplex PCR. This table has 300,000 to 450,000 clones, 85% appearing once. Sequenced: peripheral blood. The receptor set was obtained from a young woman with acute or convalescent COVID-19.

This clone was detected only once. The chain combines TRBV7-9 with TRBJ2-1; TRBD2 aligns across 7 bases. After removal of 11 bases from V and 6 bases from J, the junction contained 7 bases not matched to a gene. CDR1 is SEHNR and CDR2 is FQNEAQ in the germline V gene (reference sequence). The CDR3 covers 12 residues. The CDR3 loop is CAVLSSGNEQFF. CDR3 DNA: TGTGCCGTCCTCTCTAGCGGCAATGAGCAGTTCTTC.

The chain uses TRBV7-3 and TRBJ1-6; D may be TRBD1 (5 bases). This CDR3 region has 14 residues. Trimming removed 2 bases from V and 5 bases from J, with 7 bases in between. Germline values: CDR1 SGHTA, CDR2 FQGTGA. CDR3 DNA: TGTGCCAGCAGCTTAGGGGCTCATAATTCACCCCTCCACTTT. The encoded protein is CASSLGAHNSPLHF.

CDR3 sequence (DNA): TGTGCCAGCAGCTTATTAGGGGGACAGCTCTCGAACACTGAAGCTTTCTTT. It is translated as CASSLLGGQLSNTEAFF. The rearrangement uses TRBV7-8 and TRBJ1-1, with TRBD1 matching over 7 bases. CDR1 SGHVS and CDR2 FQNEAQ come from the germline V gene. CDR3 length: 17 amino acids. V was pared by 2 bases and J by 1 base, with 10 bases of the junction left unmatched.

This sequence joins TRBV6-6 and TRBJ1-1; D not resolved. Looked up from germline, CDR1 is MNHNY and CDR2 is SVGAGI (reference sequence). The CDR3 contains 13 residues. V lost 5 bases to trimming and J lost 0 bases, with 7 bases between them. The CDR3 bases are TGTGCCAGCAGTATACCAGTGAACACTGAAGCTTTCTTT. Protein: CASSIPVNTEAFF.

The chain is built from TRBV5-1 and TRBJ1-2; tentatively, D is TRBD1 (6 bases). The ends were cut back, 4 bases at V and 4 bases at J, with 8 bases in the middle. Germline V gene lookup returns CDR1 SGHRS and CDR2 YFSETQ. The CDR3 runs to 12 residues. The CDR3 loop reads CASSTDSYGYTF. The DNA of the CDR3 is TGCGCCAGCAGCACGGACAGCTATGGCTACACCTTC.

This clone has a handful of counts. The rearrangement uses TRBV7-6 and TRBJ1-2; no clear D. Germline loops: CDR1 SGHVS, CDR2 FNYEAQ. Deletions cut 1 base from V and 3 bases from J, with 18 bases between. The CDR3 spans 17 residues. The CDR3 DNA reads TGTGCCAGCAGCTTAGATGACAAGGCAGGATTCTACTATGGCTACACCTTC. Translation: CASSLDDKAGFYYGYTF.

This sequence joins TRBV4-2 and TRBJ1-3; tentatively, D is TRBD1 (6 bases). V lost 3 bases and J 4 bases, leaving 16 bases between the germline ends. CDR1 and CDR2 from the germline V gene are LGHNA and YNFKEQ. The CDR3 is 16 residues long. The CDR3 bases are TGTGCCAGCAGCCAGGATTTAACAGGGAGAGGAAACACCATATATTTT. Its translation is CASSQDLTGRGNTIYF.

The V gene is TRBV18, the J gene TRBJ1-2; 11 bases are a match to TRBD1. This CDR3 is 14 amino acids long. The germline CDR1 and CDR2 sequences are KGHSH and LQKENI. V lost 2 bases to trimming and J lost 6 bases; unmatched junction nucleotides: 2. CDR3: CASSPGTGGNGYTF. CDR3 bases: TGTGCCAGCTCACCAGGGACAGGGGGTAATGGCTACACCTTC.

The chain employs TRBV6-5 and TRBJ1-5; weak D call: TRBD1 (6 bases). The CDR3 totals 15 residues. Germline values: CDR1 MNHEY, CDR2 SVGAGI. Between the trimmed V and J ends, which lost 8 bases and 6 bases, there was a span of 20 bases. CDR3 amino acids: CASRRGTGASQPQHF. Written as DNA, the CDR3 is TGTGCCAGCCGGCGGGGGACGGGGGCGAGTCAGCCCCAGCATTTT.

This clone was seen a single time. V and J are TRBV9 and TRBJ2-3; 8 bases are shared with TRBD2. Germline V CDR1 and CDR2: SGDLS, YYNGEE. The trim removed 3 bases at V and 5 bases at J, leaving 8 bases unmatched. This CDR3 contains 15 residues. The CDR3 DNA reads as TGTGCCAGCAGCGACCAAGCGGGAGAGGAAGATACGCAGTATTTT. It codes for CASSDQAGEEDTQYF.

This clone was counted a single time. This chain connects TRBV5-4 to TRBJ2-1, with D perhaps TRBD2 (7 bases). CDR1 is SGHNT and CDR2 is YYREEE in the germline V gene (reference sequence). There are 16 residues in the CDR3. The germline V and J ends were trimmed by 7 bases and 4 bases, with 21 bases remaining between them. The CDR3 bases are TGTGCCAGCCGGGGGGCGAAACGAAAACTATACAATGAGCAGTTCTTC. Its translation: CASRGAKRKLYNEQFF.

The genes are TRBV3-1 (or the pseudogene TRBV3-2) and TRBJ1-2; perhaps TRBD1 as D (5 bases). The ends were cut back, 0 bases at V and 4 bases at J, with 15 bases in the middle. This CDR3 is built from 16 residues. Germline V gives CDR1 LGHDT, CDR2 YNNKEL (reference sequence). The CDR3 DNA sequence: TGTGCCAGCAGCCAAGACCCCCCTGGGGACTCCTATGGCTACACCTTC. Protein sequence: CASSQDPPGDSYGYTF.

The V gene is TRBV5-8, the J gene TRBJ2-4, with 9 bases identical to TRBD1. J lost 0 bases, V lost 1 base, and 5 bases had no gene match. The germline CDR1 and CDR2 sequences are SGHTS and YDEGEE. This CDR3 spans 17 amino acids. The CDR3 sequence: CASSLLGQGLAKNIQYF. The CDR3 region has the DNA TGTGCCAGCAGCTTGTTGGGACAGGGACTAGCCAAAAACATTCAGTACTTC.

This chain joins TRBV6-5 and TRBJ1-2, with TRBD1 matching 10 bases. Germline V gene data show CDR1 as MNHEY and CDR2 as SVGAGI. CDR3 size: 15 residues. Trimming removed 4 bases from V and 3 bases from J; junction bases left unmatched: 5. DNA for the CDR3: TGTGCCAGCAGTTTGACAGGGGGCTCCTACTATGGCTACACCTTC. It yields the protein CASSLTGGSYYGYTF.

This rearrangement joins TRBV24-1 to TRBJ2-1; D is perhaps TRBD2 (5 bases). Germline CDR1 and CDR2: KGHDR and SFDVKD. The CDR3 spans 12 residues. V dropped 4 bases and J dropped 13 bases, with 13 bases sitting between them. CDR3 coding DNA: TGTGCCACCAGTGAGAGAGGGCCTAAACAGTTCTTC. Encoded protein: CATSERGPKQFF.

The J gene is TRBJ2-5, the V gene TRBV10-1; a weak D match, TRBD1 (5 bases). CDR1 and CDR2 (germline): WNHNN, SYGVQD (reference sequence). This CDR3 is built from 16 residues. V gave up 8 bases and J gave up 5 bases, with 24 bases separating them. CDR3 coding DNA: TGCGCCAGCTCCCCTCCAGGGCGACAGCCCTTGGAGACCCAGTACTTC. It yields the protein CASSPPGRQPLETQYF.

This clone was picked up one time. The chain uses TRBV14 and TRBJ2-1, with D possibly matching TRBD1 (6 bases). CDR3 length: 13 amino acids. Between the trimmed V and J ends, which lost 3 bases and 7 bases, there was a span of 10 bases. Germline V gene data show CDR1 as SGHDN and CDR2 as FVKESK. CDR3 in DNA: TGTGCCAGCAGCCAGCTACAGGGTAATGAGCAGTTCTTC. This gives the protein CASSQLQGNEQFF.

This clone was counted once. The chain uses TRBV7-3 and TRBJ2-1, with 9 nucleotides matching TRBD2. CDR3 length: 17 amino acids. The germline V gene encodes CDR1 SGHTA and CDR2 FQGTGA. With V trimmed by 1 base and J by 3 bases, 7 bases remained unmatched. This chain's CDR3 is CASSLIGAGGVYNEQFF. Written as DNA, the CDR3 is TGTGCCAGCAGCTTAATTGGGGCGGGAGGGGTCTACAATGAGCAGTTCTTC.

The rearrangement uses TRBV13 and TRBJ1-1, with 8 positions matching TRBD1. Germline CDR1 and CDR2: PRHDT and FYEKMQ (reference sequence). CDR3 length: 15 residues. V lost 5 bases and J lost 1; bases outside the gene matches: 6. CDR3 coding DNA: TGTGCCAGCAGCAGCAGACAGGGGCAGAACACTGAAGCTTTCTTT. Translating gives CASSSRQGQNTEAFF.

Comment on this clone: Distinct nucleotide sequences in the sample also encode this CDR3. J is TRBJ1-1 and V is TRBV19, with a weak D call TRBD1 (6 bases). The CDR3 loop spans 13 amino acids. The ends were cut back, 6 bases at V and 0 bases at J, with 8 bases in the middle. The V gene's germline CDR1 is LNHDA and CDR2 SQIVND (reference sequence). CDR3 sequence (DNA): TGTGCCAGTAGCGGACAGCTGAACACTGAAGCTTTCTTT. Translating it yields CASSGQLNTEAFF.